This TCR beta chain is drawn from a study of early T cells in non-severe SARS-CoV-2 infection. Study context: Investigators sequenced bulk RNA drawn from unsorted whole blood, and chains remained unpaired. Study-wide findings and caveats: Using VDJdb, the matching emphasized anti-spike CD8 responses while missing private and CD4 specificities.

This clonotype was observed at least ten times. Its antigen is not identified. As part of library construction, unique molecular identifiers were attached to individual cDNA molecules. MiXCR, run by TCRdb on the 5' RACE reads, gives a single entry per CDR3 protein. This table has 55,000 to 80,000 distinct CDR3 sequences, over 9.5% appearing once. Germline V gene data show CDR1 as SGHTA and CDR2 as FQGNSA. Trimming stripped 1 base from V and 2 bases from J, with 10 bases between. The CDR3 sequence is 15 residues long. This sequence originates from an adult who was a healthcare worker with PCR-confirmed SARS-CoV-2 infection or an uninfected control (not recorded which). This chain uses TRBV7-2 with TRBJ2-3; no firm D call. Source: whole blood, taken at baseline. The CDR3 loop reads CASSLVAKNTDTQYF. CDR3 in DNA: TGTGCCAGCAGCTTAGTTGCAAAGAACACAGATACGCAGTATTTT.